One TCR beta chain is described in this entry. This sample is part of a study of cytomegalovirus exposure and HLA in healthy donors. As for the study in general: T cells numbering around 190 million yielded fewer than 140 million unique TCR beta sequences in an earlier analysis.

13 Jbeta primers and 60 Vbeta primers were used for the PCR. Original data processing: A later analysis tallied approximately 80 million unique TCR beta chains, around 10 million of them shared. Generated by immunoSEQ multiplex PCR, the TCRdb table keeps only in-frame clones and is missing some. That table gives V, J and clone size, and the DNA gave D and trimming. The table lists 80,000 to 100,000 clones, about 81% of them singletons. The V gene's germline CDR1 is LNHDA and CDR2 SQIVND (reference sequence). This CDR3 spans 15 amino acids. Trimming pared 3 bases from V and 0 bases from J, leaving 12 bases between. Healthy individuals who donated bone marrow served as the donors.

This clonotype was obtained from a man aged 40-50 years in good health and CMV-seronegative. The sample comprised PBMCs. The V call is TRBV19, the J call TRBJ2-7, with D uncertain. CDR3: CASSMGSLSSYEQYF. CDR3 nucleotides: TGTGCCAGTAGTATGGGCAGCTTGAGCTCCTACGAGCAGTACTTC.